This TCR beta chain was captured in a study of T cell repertoires in cytomegalovirus infection. About the study: Signatures in public TCR beta sequences pointed to both CMV infection and matching HLA type. Study-wide results and limits: CMV-specific TCR beta clonotypes restricted by HLA-C dominated the ex vivo response.

A note on this clonotype: Its specificity is unknown.

Each CDR3 protein gets one entry after TCRdb re-called the reads with MiXCR. The sample has a few hundred thousand distinct CDR3 sequences; about a sixth are singletons. Sample: CD8+ T cells from PBMCs. This clonotype originated in a human donor in good health (CMV status not recorded). Some clones in this sample may be carry-over from other donors' samples.

CDR3: CASSGQGEDYTF. CDR3 in DNA: TGTGCCAGCAGCGGACAGGGTGAGGACTACACCTTC. This chain joins TRBV12-3 or TRBV12-4 and TRBJ1-2; 8 nucleotides line up with TRBD1. The CDR3 spans 12 residues. V lost 6 bases and J lost 10; bases outside the gene matches: 7.